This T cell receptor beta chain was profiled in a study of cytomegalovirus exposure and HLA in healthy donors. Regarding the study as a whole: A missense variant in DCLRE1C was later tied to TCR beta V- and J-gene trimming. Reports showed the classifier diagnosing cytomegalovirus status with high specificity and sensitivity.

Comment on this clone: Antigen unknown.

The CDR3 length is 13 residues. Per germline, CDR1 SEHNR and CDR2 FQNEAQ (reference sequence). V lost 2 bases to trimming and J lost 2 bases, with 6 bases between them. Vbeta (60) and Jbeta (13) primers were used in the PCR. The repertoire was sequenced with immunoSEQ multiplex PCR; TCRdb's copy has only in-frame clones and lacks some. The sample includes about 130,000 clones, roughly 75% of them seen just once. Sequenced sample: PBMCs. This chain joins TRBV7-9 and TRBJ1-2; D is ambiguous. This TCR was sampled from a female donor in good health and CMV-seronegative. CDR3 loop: CASSLNGNYGYTF. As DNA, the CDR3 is TGTGCCAGCAGCTTAAACGGGAACTATGGCTACACCTTC.